Listed below are T cell receptor beta chains from one sample, sequenced in a study of cytomegalovirus exposure and HLA in healthy donors. Some clones are missing from TCRdb's copy, which holds only in-frame ones; the method was immunoSEQ multiplex PCR. In the table there are about 150,000 clones, around 80% of which are singletons. The sample taken for sequencing was PBMCs. These receptors were obtained from a man aged 30 to 45 in good health and CMV-seropositive. CDR3s include the opening cysteine and the closing phenylalanine or tryptophan. A D gene is named only where the DNA matches it firmly. A clone size is listed for some rows: how often the clone was seen (once, few, many), or a class if it is expanded.

TRBJ2-7 TRBV7-9 - - TGTGCCAGCAGCGTAGGGGACACCATTTCCTACGAGCAGTACTTC CASSVGDTISYEQYF
TRBJ2-7 TRBV7-5 few - TGTGCCAGAAGCCGGGACAGGATACTAGCGGGAGGTACCTACGAGCAGTACTTC CARSRDRILAGGTYEQYF
TRBJ2-7 TRBV28 - TRBD2 TGTGCCAGCACTCGGGAGGGCCGAGGGGAGCAGTACTTC CASTREGRGEQYF
TRBJ2-7 TRBV27 - - TGTGCCAGCAGTTCGAATAGCGGACCAACCTACGAGCAGTACTTC CASSSNSGPTYEQYF
TRBJ2-5 TRBV2 - - TGTGCCAGCAGTAAAGGGGTAGCGGCTCCGAAAGAGACCCAGTACTTC CASSKGVAAPKETQYF
TRBJ2-5 TRBV2 once TRBD2 TGTGCCAGCAGACCCGGGACTAATCAAGAGACCCAGTACTTC CASRPGTNQETQYF
TRBJ2-2 TRBV5-4 many - TGTGCCAGCAGCTTGGCGGGAGTCACCGGGGAGCTGTTTTTT CASSLAGVTGELFF
TRBJ2-2 TRBV9 - - TGTGCCAGCAGGAGGGCCCCGAACACCGGGGAGCTGTTTTTT CASRRAPNTGELFF
TRBJ2-7 TRBV2 - - TGTGCCAGCAGTGTTGCGTTCGAGCAGTACTTC CASSVAFEQYF
TRBJ2-1 TRBV19 - TRBD1 TGTGCCAGTAGCTCAGGGGGCCGTATCTTCGATGAGCAGTTCTTC CASSSGGRIFDEQFF
TRBJ2-7 TRBV7-2 - - TGTGCCAGCAGCTTATCAGTGGCTAGCAGTGAAAAGCAGTACTTC CASSLSVASSEKQYF
TRBJ2-3 TRBV7-6 - - TGTGCCAGCAGCCCTGGGGGGGGCCCTAGCACAGATACGCAGTATTTT CASSPGGGPSTDTQYF
TRBJ2-3 TRBV11-2 once - TGTGCCAGCAGCTTCCGACTAGGATCTAGCACAGATACGCAGTATTTT CASSFRLGSSTDTQYF
TRBJ1-6 TRBV6-6 - - TGTGCCAGCAGTTACTCGGGCCTCAATAATTCACCCCTCCACTTT CASSYSGLNNSPLHF
TRBJ1-2 TRBV4-2 - TRBD1 TGTGCCAGCAGCCAATTTCAGGGGGCCGGCTATGGCTACACCTTC CASSQFQGAGYGYTF
TRBJ2-5 TRBV18 - - TGTGCCAGCTCACCGATGGACAGACAAGAGACCCAGTACTTC CASSPMDRQETQYF
TRBJ2-5 TRBV7-2 - TRBD2 TGTGCCAGCAGCCATGGGGCGGGAGACGCGGAGACCCAGTACTTC CASSHGAGDAETQYF
TRBJ1-1 TRBV5-6 - TRBD1 TGTGCCAGCAGCTCAGACAGGGGGCGGAGCACTGAAGCTTTCTTT CASSSDRGRSTEAFF
TRBJ2-7 TRBV19 - - TGTGCCACCCAGGGTTTTGGGTACGAGCAGTACTTC CATQGFGYEQYF
TRBJ2-7 TRBV19 - TRBD2 TGTGCCAGTAGTACGACGACTAGCGGGAGGCTAGAGCAGTACTTC CASSTTTSGRLEQYF
TRBJ1-1 TRBV5-8 once - TGTGCCAGCAGCTTCGGCAGGGAGGTCATGAACACTGAAGCTTTCTTT CASSFGREVMNTEAFF
TRBJ1-5 TRBV6-6 few - TGTGCCAGCAGCCGAGGGGGAGGGGATCAGCCCCAGCATTTT CASSRGGGDQPQHF
TRBJ1-2 TRBV5-4 - TRBD1 TGTGCCAGCAGCTTGGGGCTCCACCCGACAGGGAACTATGGCTACACCTTC CASSLGLHPTGNYGYTF
TRBJ2-1 TRBV9 - TRBD2 TGTGCCAGCAGCAAAGCGGGGCTTTACAATGAGCAGTTCTTC CASSKAGLYNEQFF
TRBJ2-2 TRBV5-4 few TRBD2 TGTGCCAGCAGCTTCGGGCTAGCGGGAAAAACCGGGGAGCTGTTTTTT CASSFGLAGKTGELFF
TRBJ1-2 TRBV10-2 - - TGCGCCAGCAGTGATTACAGCAACTATGGCTACACCTTC CASSDYSNYGYTF
TRBJ2-7 TRBV18 - - TGTGCCAGCTCGACACCGTACGAGCAGTACTTC CASSTPYEQYF
TRBJ2-5 TRBV27 - TRBD2 TGTGCCAGCAGTTTTGGGACTAGCGGGAAAGAGACCCAGTACTTC CASSFGTSGKETQYF
TRBJ1-4 TRBV5-1 few TRBD1 TGCGCCAGCAGCTTGGATACAGGGGCACAAGAAAAACTGTTTTTT CASSLDTGAQEKLFF
TRBJ2-7 TRBV4-2 - - TGTGCCAGCAGCCAAGCCGCCCTTGCGGAGGAAGGGGAGCAGTACTTC CASSQAALAEEGEQYF
TRBJ2-1 TRBV4-1 - TRBD2 TGCGCCAGCAGCCAAGTCTCGGCTAGCGGTCGAAATGAGCAGTTCTTC CASSQVSASGRNEQFF
TRBJ1-2 TRBV6-6 - TRBD1 TGTGCCAGCAGTTACGCTTACACAGGGGGGGGCTACACCTTC CASSYAYTGGGYTF
TRBJ2-7 TRBV7-2 - - TGTGCCAGCAGCTTAGGAGGAGGGAGTTACTACGAGCAGTACTTC CASSLGGGSYYEQYF
TRBJ2-5 TRBV6-5 - - TGTGCCAGCAGTGGCACTGGGCGCCGACAAGAGACCCAGTACTTC CASSGTGRRQETQYF
TRBJ1-1 TRBV5-1 - - TGCGCCAGCAGCTACAGGACAGACACTGAAGCTTTCTTT CASSYRTDTEAFF
TRBJ1-3 TRBV7-2 few TRBD1 TGTGCCAGCAGCTTAGGGGACAGTGGAAACACCATATATTTT CASSLGDSGNTIYF
TRBJ2-7 TRBV7-2 - TRBD1 TGTGCCAGCAGCTATGACAGGGACTACGAGCAGTACTTC CASSYDRDYEQYF
TRBJ2-5 TRBV6-1 - TRBD2 TGTGCCAGCAGCGGACTAGCGGGAGTATATGAGACCCAGTACTTC CASSGLAGVYETQYF
TRBJ2-1 TRBV10-1 - TRBD2 TGCGCCAGCAGCTCGCGGGAGGATTCCTACAATGAGCAGTTCTTC CASSSREDSYNEQFF
TRBJ2-7 TRBV7-2 - - TGTGCCAGCAGCACCGCTCGGGTGCAGTACTTC CASSTARVQYF
TRBJ2-5 TRBV19 - TRBD1 TGTGCCAGTAGTAGACGACAGGGCGATGAAGAGACCCAGTACTTC CASSRRQGDEETQYF
TRBJ2-7 TRBV6-6 - - TGTGCCAGCAGTTACGTGGGGGCAGGCGAGCAGTACTTC CASSYVGAGEQYF
TRBJ2-1 TRBV11-2 - - TGTGCCAGCAGCTTAGGGAGTAGCACTTACAATGAGCAGTTCTTC CASSLGSSTYNEQFF
TRBJ2-5 TRBV6-5 few - TGTGCCAGCAGTTACTCTACACGCGAGACCCAGTACTTC CASSYSTRETQYF
TRBJ1-1 TRBV6-5 - - TGTGCCAGCAGATTACAGGCACGGACTGAAGCTTTCTTT CASRLQARTEAFF
TRBJ2-7 TRBV2 - TRBD1 TGTGCCAGCAGCGTTTACTTCGACAGGGTCTCCTCCTACGAGCAGTACTTC CASSVYFDRVSSYEQYF
TRBJ1-2 TRBV13 - - TGTGCCAGCAGCTTAGCAGGGTATGGCTATGGCTACACCTTC CASSLAGYGYGYTF
TRBJ2-5 TRBV18 few - TGTGCCAGCTCACCACCGAGGGTAGCGGAGTTGTACGAGACCCAGTACTTC CASSPPRVAELYETQYF
TRBJ1-6 TRBV27 - - TGTGCCACCAGGCGGGCAGGGGAGAATTCACCCCTCCACTTT CATRRAGENSPLHF